This T cell receptor beta chain is drawn from a study of graft-versus-host responses after intestinal transplantation. To note about this clone: Its antigen is not known.

The V end was cut by 1 base, the J end by 6 bases, with 16 bases between. Germline CDR1 is SEHNR and CDR2 is FQNEAQ (reference sequence). The CDR3 is 17 amino acids. Assay: immunoSEQ multiplex PCR; the TCRdb copy retains only in-frame clones and omits some. The repertoire holds tens of thousands of clones, with 90% as singletons. The origin of this receptor is a human donor who was the organ donor for an intestinal transplant. Sequences were derived from unstimulated CD8+ T cells sorted from spleen or lymph node cells, sampled before transplant. V usage is TRBV7-9 and J usage is TRBJ1-6; D call uncertain. CDR3 DNA sequence: TGTGCCAGCAGCTTAGGGGCCCCGGCCTCAGTTAATTCACCCCTCCACTTT. Translation: CASSLGAPASVNSPLHF.